This T cell receptor beta chain was found in a study of T cell changes during pregnancy in multiple sclerosis. This clone occurred once. Libraries were prepared by immunoSEQ multiplex PCR; TCRdb keeps only in-frame clonotypes and omits some of them. In the table there are 48,000 or so clones, 85% to 95% of which are singletons. This clonotype originated in a female donor in good health, enrolled as a control in a pregnancy study. Sample: CD4+ T cells from peripheral blood mononuclear cells, taken in the second trimester of pregnancy.

As DNA, the CDR3 is TGTGCCACCAGCAGAGGGGGACAGACTAATGAAAAACTGTTTTTT. This sequence encodes CATSRGGQTNEKLFF. The chain links TRBV15 to TRBJ1-4, with 7 nucleotides matching TRBD1. Germline trimming cut 1 base from V and 2 bases from J; bases unmatched to any gene: 1. Looked up from germline, CDR1 is LNHNV and CDR2 is YYDKDF (reference sequence). The CDR3 is 15 amino acids.